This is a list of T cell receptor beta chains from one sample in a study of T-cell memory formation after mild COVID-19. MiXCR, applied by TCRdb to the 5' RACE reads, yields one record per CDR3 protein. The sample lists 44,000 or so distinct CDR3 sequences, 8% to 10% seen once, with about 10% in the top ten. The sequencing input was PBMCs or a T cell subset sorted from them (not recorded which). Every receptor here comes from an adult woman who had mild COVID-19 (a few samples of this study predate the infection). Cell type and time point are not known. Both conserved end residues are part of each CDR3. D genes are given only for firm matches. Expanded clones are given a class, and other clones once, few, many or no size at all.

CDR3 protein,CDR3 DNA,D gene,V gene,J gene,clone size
CASSLDWVYEQYF,TGTGCCAGCAGCTTGGATTGGGTCTACGAGCAGTACTTC,NA,TRBV5-5,TRBJ2-7,few
CASSTHPGVFGTYEQYF,TGTGCCAGCAGTACCCACCCGGGTGTGTTCGGGACCTACGAGCAGTACTTC,NA,TRBV27,TRBJ2-7,NA
CASSEAQQNF,TGTGCCAGCAGTGAAGCGCAACAGAACTTC,NA,TRBV2,TRBJ2-1,few
CASSTGTSGVTGELFF,TGTGCCAGTAGTACCGGGACTAGCGGGGTGACCGGGGAGCTGTTTTTT,TRBD2,TRBV19,TRBJ2-2,few
CSAPGQGFKEQYF,TGCAGTGCTCCGGGACAGGGGTTTAAGGAGCAGTACTTC,TRBD1,TRBV20-1,TRBJ2-7,few
CASSLSRGTTEAFF,TGTGCCAGCAGCTTAAGTCGGGGGACCACTGAAGCTTTCTTT,NA,TRBV7-9,TRBJ1-1,few
CASSSRAGVGHTQYF,TGTGCCAGCAGTTCGAGGGCGGGAGTGGGACATACGCAGTATTTT,TRBD2,TRBV6-5,TRBJ2-3,many
CASAGTPYYEQYF,TGTGCCAGCGCCGGGACCCCCTACTACGAGCAGTACTTC,NA,TRBV27,TRBJ2-7,many
CASSSAPGTGGFPGELFF,TGTGCCAGCAGCTCGGCCCCCGGGACAGGGGGTTTTCCGGGGGAGCTGTTTTTT,TRBD1,TRBV5-8,TRBJ2-2,few
CASSLSGADSSTDTQYF,TGTGCCAGCAGCTTATCGGGGGCCGACTCTAGCACAGATACGCAGTATTTT,NA,TRBV7-2,TRBJ2-3,few
CASSLVLGAGAHGYTF,TGTGCCAGCAGCTTAGTACTAGGAGCAGGGGCCCATGGCTACACCTTC,NA,TRBV7-2,TRBJ1-2,many
CASRRTGVDEQFF,TGCGCCAGCAGGCGGACAGGGGTCGATGAGCAGTTCTTC,TRBD1,TRBV5-1,TRBJ2-1,many
CASSLVGGEQFF,TGTGCCAGCAGCCTCGTCGGGGGTGAGCAGTTCTTC,NA,TRBV7-2,TRBJ2-1,many
CSARGVSSQSEAFF,TGCAGTGCTAGAGGGGTCAGCTCACAAAGTGAAGCTTTCTTT,NA,TRBV20-1,TRBJ1-1,NA
CASSWLGSGTNTGELFF,TGTGCCAGCAGCTGGCTAGGGAGCGGCACGAACACCGGGGAGCTGTTTTTT,NA,TRBV7-6,TRBJ2-2,NA
CASSFPGTEAFF,TGTGCCAGCAGCTTTCCTGGCACTGAAGCTTTCTTT,NA,TRBV7-9,TRBJ1-1,medium-sized
CSVRPPGSQETQYF,TGCAGCGTTCGCCCCCCGGGTTCCCAAGAGACCCAGTACTTC,NA,TRBV29-1,TRBJ2-5,many
CASRPGQGYQPQHF,TGTGCCAGCAGACCGGGACAGGGCTATCAGCCCCAGCATTTT,TRBD1,TRBV12-3/TRBV12-4,TRBJ1-5,many
CASSPGENTEAFF,TGTGCCAGCAGCCCGGGTGAGAACACTGAAGCTTTCTTT,NA,TRBV6-1,TRBJ1-1,few
CASSAVEADTQYF,TGTGCCAGCAGCGCCGTAGAGGCCGATACGCAGTATTTT,NA,TRBV7-3,TRBJ2-3,many
CASSLRLGDTQYF,TGTGCCAGCAGTTTAAGATTAGGAGATACGCAGTATTTT,NA,TRBV12-3/TRBV12-4,TRBJ2-3,many
CASRKGTENTGELFF,TGTGCCAGCAGGAAAGGGACCGAGAACACCGGGGAGCTGTTTTTT,NA,TRBV2,TRBJ2-2,NA
CASSQVAWEGYNEQFF,TGCGCCAGCAGCCAAGTAGCTTGGGAGGGATACAATGAGCAGTTCTTC,TRBD2,TRBV4-3,TRBJ2-1,many
CASSAGLFNTGELFF,TGTGCCAGCAGCGCGGGACTATTCAACACCGGGGAGCTGTTTTTT,TRBD2,TRBV12-3/TRBV12-4,TRBJ2-2,many
CASSLSSGELFF,TGCGCCAGCAGCTTATCCTCCGGGGAGCTGTTTTTT,NA,TRBV5-1,TRBJ2-2,NA
CASSPGLRGNYGYTF,TGTGCCAGCAGCCCAGGCTTGCGGGGGAACTATGGCTACACCTTC,NA,TRBV7-9,TRBJ1-2,NA
CATTPEVNTEAFF,TGTGCCACCACCCCGGAGGTGAACACTGAAGCTTTCTTT,NA,TRBV15,TRBJ1-1,few
CAWGRDTQYF,TGTGCCTGGGGGCGGGATACGCAGTATTTT,NA,TRBV30,TRBJ2-3,NA
CASSRDRGQETQYF,TGTGCCAGCAGTCGGGACAGGGGCCAAGAGACCCAGTACTTC,TRBD1,TRBV5-5,TRBJ2-5,few
CATSRDRGEEETQYF,TGTGCCACCAGCAGAGACAGGGGAGAAGAGGAGACCCAGTACTTC,NA,TRBV15,TRBJ2-5,many
CASSQVWQGNSYEQYF,TGCGCCAGCAGCCAAGTTTGGCAGGGAAACTCCTACGAGCAGTACTTC,NA,TRBV4-1,TRBJ2-7,NA
CASSIRRSSGSNTGELFF,TGTGCCAGTAGTATAAGAAGATCTAGCGGATCGAACACCGGGGAGCTGTTTTTT,TRBD2,TRBV19,TRBJ2-2,once
CASSSRGAGNTIYF,TGTGCCAGCAGTTCCCGGGGGGCTGGAAACACCATATATTTT,NA,TRBV12-3/TRBV12-4,TRBJ1-3,NA
CASSLSGEPYSPLHF,TGTGCCAGCAGCTTAAGTGGGGAGCCTTATTCACCCCTCCACTTT,NA,TRBV7-2,TRBJ1-6,NA
CASVRQGSEAFF,TGTGCCAGCGTACGACAGGGTAGTGAAGCTTTCTTT,TRBD1,TRBV2,TRBJ1-1,few
CASSLERRNNVGTEAFF,TGTGCCAGCAGCTTAGAGAGGCGGAATAATGTCGGCACTGAAGCTTTCTTT,NA,TRBV5-4,TRBJ1-1,NA
CASSPDRGGNQPQHF,TGTGCCAGCTCACCCGACAGGGGAGGCAATCAGCCCCAGCATTTT,TRBD1,TRBV18,TRBJ1-5,NA
CASSLASGNVEQFF,TGCGCCAGCAGCTTGGCTAGCGGGAATGTTGAGCAGTTCTTC,TRBD2,TRBV5-1,TRBJ2-1,many
CASSPRGTQETQYF,TGTGCCAGCAGCCCCAGAGGGACCCAAGAGACCCAGTACTTC,NA,TRBV7-2,TRBJ2-5,few
CASSSIGGYNSPLHF,TGTGCCAGCAGCTCGATCGGGGGGTATAATTCACCCCTCCACTTT,NA,TRBV25-1,TRBJ1-6,many
CASSLRRRDRSTDTQYF,TGTGCCAGCAGTTTAAGACGGCGAGACCGTAGCACAGATACGCAGTATTTT,NA,TRBV27,TRBJ2-3,few
CASSLTLGNTIYF,TGTGCCAGCAGCCTGACACTCGGAAACACCATATATTTT,NA,TRBV12-3/TRBV12-4,TRBJ1-3,many
CASSLAWAEAGELFF,TGCGCCAGCAGCTTGGCCTGGGCCGAGGCCGGGGAGCTGTTTTTT,NA,TRBV5-1,TRBJ2-2,few
CASSLSRGGVYEQYF,TGCGCCAGCAGCTTGAGTCGGGGCGGGGTGTACGAGCAGTACTTC,NA,TRBV5-1,TRBJ2-7,NA
CASTFLQGNTEAFF,TGTGCCAGCACCTTTCTACAGGGGAACACTGAAGCTTTCTTT,NA,TRBV6-5,TRBJ1-1,NA
CASTLSVYGARGYGYTF,TGTGCCAGCACCCTTTCGGTTTATGGGGCGCGTGGCTATGGCTACACCTTC,NA,TRBV7-2,TRBJ1-2,NA
CASSLSIAGGSYNEQFF,TGTGCCAGCAGTCTTTCCATAGCGGGGGGCTCCTACAATGAGCAGTTCTTC,TRBD2,TRBV25-1,TRBJ2-1,many
CASSWGDRHQETQYF,TGCGCCAGCAGCTGGGGGGACAGACATCAAGAGACCCAGTACTTC,NA,TRBV5-1,TRBJ2-5,NA
CASSYSTQGGYEQYF,TGTGCCAGCAGTTACTCGACCCAGGGGGGCTACGAGCAGTACTTC,NA,TRBV6-5,TRBJ2-7,many
CASSQDRGQPQHF,TGCGCCAGCAGCCAAGATAGAGGTCAGCCCCAGCATTTT,NA,TRBV4-3,TRBJ1-5,NA
CASSQYRSPGNTIYF,TGTGCCAGCAGCCAGTACAGGAGCCCTGGAAACACCATATATTTT,NA,TRBV14,TRBJ1-3,few
CASSPPGTDVLYEQYF,TGTGCCAGCTCACCACCAGGGACGGATGTCCTGTACGAGCAGTACTTC,NA,TRBV18,TRBJ2-7,medium-sized
CAWSAGTVGTYEQYF,TGTGCCTGGAGCGCCGGGACAGTGGGTACCTACGAGCAGTACTTC,TRBD1,TRBV30,TRBJ2-7,many
CSARTSGRIISNYEQYF,TGCAGTGCTAGGACTAGCGGGAGAATCATAAGTAACTACGAGCAGTACTTC,TRBD2,TRBV20-1,TRBJ2-7,NA
CASSWNNEQFF,TGTGCCAGCAGCTGGAACAATGAGCAGTTCTTC,NA,TRBV7-9,TRBJ2-1,few
CATSRSGGAPPLHF,TGTGCCACCTCGCGCAGCGGAGGGGCCCCACCCCTCCACTTT,NA,TRBV12-3/TRBV12-4,TRBJ1-6,NA
CSARGTGRNTEAFF,TGCAGTGCTAGAGGGACCGGCAGGAACACTGAAGCTTTCTTT,NA,TRBV20-1,TRBJ1-1,NA
CASSPNSWSYEQYF,TGTGCCAGTAGTCCGAACTCATGGTCCTACGAGCAGTACTTC,NA,TRBV19,TRBJ2-7,many
CASSSSSGKNQPQHF,TGTGCCAGCAGCTCGTCCTCCGGGAAAAATCAGCCCCAGCATTTT,NA,TRBV5-6,TRBJ1-5,NA
CASSSPKGTSSTYEQYF,TGCGCCAGCAGCTCCCCAAAAGGGACTAGTTCAACCTACGAGCAGTACTTC,TRBD2,TRBV5-1,TRBJ2-7,NA